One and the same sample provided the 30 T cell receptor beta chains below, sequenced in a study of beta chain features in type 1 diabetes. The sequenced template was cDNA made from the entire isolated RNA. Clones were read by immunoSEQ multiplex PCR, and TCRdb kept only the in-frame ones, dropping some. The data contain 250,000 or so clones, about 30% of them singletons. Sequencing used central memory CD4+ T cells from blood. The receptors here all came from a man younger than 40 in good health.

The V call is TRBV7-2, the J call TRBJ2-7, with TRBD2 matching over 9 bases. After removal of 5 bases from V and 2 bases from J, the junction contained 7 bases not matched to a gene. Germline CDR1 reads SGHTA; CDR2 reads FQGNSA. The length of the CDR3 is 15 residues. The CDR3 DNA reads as TGTGCCAGCAGCCTGACTAGCGGAAACCCCTACGAGCAGTACTTC. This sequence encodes CASSLTSGNPYEQYF.

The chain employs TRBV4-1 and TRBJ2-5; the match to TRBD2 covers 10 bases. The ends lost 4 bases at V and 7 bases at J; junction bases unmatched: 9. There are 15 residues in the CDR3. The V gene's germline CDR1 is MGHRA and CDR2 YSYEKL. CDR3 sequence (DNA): TGCGCCAGCAGCCCTAGCCCTAGCGGGGGAGGGACCCAGTACTTC. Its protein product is CASSPSPSGGGTQYF.

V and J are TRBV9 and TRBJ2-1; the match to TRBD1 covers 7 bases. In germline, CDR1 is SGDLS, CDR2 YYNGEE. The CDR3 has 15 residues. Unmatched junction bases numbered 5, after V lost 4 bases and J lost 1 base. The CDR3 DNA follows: TGTGCCAGCAGCCCCGGACAGGCTTCCTACAATGAGCAGTTCTTC. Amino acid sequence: CASSPGQASYNEQFF.

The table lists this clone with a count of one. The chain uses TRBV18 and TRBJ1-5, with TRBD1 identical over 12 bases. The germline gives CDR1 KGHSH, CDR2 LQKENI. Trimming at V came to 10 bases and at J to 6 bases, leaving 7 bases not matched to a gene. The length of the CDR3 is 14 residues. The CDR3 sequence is CATGTGGVSQPQHF. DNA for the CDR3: TGTGCCACCGGGACAGGGGGCGTCTCTCAGCCCCAGCATTTT.

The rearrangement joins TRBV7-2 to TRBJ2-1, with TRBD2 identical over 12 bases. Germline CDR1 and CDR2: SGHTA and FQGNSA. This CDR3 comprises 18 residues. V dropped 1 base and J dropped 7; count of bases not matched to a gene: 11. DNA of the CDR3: TGTGCCAGCAGCTTAGTTGCTAGCGGGAGGGCCGGTAGGAATGAGCAGTTCTTC. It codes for CASSLVASGRAGRNEQFF.

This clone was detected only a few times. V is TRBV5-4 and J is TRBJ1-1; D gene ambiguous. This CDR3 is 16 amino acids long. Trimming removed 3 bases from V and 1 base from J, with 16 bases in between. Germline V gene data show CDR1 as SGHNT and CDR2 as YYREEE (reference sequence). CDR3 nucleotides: TGTGCCAGCAGCTCGTCAAAAAAGGGTGCGAACACTGAAGCTTTCTTT. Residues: CASSSSKKGANTEAFF.

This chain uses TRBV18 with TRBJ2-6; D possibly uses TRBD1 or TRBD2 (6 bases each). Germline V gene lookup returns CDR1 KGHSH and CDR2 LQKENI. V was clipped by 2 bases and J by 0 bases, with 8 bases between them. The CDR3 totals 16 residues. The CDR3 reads CASSPRGDSGANVLTF. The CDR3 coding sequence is TGTGCCAGCTCACCAAGGGGGGACTCTGGGGCCAACGTCCTGACTTTC.

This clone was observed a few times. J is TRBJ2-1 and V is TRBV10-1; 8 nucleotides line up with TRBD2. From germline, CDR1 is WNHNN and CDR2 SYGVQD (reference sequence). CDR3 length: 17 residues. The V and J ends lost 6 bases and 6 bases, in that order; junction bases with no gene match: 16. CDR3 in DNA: TGCGCCAGCAGCGCCGATCCGGGACTAGGGAAGGGCAATGAGCAGTTCTTC. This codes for CASSADPGLGKGNEQFF.

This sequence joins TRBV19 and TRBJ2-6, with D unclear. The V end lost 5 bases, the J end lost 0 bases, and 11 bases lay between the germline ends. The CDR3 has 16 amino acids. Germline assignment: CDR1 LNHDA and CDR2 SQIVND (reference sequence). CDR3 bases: TGTGCCAGTAGTTCCATTTCCAGCTCTGGGGCCAACGTCCTGACTTTC. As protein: CASSSISSSGANVLTF.

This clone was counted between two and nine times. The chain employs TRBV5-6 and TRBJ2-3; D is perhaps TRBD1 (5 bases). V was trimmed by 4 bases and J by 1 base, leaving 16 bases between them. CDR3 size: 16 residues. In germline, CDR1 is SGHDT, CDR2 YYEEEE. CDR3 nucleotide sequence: TGTGCCAGCAGCCGCCCGGCAGGGTCCGGCACAGATACGCAGTATTTT. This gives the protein CASSRPAGSGTDTQYF.

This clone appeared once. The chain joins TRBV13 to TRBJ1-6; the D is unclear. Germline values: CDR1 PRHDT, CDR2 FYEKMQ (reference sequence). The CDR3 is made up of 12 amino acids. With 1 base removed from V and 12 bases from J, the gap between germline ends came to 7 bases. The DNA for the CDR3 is TGTGCCAGCAGCTTAGCCCCGGGACCCCTCCACTTT. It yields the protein CASSLAPGPLHF.

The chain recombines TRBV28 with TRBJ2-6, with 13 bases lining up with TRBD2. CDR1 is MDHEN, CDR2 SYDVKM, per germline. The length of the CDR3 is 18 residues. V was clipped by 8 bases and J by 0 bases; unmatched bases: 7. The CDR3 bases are TGTGCCAGCGGGGGTGGACTAGCGGGAGTCTCTGGGGCCAACGTCCTGACTTTC. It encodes CASGGGLAGVSGANVLTF.

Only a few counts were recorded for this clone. The chain's CDR3 is CASSYMNTDTQYF. In DNA, the CDR3 is TGTGCCAGCAGCTATATGAACACAGATACGCAGTATTTT. The chain couples TRBV7-2 to TRBJ2-3; D unresolved. The CDR3 consists of 13 residues. Germline V gene lookup returns CDR1 SGHTA and CDR2 FQGNSA. V dropped 4 bases and J dropped 2 bases, with 7 bases sitting between them.

DNA for the CDR3: TGTGCCAGCAGCCAGCGAGCGGGAGGGGGCCGCTACGAGCAGTACTTC. This translates into CASSQRAGGGRYEQYF. V is TRBV14 and J is TRBJ2-7; 10 positions agree with TRBD2. Per the germline V gene, CDR1 is SGHDN and CDR2 is FVKESK. The CDR3 extends over 16 amino acids. V gave up 3 bases and J gave up 3 bases; unmatched junction bases: 8.

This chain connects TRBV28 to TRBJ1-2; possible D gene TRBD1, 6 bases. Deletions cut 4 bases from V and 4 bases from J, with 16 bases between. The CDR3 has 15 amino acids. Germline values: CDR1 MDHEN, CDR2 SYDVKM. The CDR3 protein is CASSSGTPRGYGYTF. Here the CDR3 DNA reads TGTGCCAGCAGTTCCGGGACACCAAGGGGCTATGGCTACACCTTC.

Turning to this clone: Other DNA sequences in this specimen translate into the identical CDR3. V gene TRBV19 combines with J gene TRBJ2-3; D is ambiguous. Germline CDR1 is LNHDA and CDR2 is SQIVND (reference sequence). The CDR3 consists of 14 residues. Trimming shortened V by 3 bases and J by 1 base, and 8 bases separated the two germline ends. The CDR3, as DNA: TGTGCCAGTAGTATCTCCCAGGGCACAGATACGCAGTATTTT. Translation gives CASSISQGTDTQYF. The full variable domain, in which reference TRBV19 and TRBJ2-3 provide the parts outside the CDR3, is DGGITQSPKYLFRKEGQNVTLSCEQNLNHDAMYWYRQDPGQGLRLIYYSQIVNDFQKGDIAEGYSVSREKKESFPLTVTSAQKNPTAFYLCASSISQGTDTQYFGPGTRLTVL.

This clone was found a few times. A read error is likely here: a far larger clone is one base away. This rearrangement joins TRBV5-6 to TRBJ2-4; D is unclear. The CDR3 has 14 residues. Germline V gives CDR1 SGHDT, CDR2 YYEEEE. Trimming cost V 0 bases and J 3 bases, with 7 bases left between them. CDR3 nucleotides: TGTGCCAGCAGCTTGGGGATGGTCAAAAACATTCAGTACTTC. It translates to CASSLGMVKNIQYF.

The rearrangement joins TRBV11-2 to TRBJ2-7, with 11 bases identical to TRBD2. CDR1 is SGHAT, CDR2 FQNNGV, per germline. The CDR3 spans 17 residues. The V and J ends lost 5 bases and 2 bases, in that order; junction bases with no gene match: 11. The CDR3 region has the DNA TGTGCCAGCAGCAACCCCATGACTAGCGGGAATACCTACGAGCAGTACTTC. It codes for CASSNPMTSGNTYEQYF.

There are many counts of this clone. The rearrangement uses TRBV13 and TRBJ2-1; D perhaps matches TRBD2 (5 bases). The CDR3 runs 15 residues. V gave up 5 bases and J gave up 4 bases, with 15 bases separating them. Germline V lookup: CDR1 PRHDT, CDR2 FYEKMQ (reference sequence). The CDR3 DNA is TGTGCCAGCAGCGAGGGCGGAGTCACTTACAATGAGCAGTTCTTC. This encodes CASSEGGVTYNEQFF.

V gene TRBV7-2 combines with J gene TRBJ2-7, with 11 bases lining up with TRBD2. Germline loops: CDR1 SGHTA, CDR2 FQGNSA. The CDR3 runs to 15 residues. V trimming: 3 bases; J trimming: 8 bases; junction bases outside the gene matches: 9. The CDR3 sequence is CASSLGTSGRLKQYF. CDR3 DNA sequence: TGTGCCAGCAGCTTGGGGACTAGCGGACGTTTGAAGCAGTACTTC.

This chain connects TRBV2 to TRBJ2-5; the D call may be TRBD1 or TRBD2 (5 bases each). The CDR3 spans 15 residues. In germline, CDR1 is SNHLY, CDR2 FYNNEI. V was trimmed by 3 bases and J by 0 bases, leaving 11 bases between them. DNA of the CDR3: TGTGCCAGCAGTGATGGGACCAAATACCAAGAGACCCAGTACTTC. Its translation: CASSDGTKYQETQYF. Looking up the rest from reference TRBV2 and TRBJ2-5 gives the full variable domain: EPEVTQTPSHQVTQMGQEVILRCVPISNHLYFYWYRQILGQKVEFLVSFYNNEISEKSEIFDDQFSVERPDGSNFTLKIRSTKLEDSAMYFCASSDGTKYQETQYFGPGTRLLVL.

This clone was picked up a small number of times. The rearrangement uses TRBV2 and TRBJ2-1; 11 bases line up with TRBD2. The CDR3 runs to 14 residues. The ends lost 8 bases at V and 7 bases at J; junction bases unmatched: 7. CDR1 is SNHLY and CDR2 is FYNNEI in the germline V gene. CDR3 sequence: CASGWLAGGNEQFF. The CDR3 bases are TGTGCCAGCGGATGGCTAGCGGGGGGAAATGAGCAGTTCTTC.

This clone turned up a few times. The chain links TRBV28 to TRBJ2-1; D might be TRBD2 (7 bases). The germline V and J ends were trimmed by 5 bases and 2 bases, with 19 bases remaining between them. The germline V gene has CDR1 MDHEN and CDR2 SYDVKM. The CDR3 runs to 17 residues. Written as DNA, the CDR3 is TGTGCCAGCAGTGCCGGTGGGAGGGGGGGCACCTACAATGAGCAGTTCTTC. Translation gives CASSAGGRGGTYNEQFF.

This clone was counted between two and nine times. The CDR3 DNA reads as TGTGCCAGCTCACCGGCTAGCGGTTACAATGAGCAGTTCTTC. Its translation is CASSPASGYNEQFF. V and J are TRBV18 and TRBJ2-1; 7 bases align to TRBD2. J lost 4 bases, V lost 3 bases, and 3 bases had no gene match. The CDR3 is made up of 14 amino acids. Germline V gene sequence: CDR1 KGHSH, CDR2 LQKENI.

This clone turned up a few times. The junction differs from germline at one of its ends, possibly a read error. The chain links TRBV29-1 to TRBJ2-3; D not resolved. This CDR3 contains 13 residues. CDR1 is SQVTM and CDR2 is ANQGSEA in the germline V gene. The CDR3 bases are TGCAGCGGTGAACCTTGGGGTACAGATACGCAGTATTTT. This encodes CSGEPWGTDTQYF.

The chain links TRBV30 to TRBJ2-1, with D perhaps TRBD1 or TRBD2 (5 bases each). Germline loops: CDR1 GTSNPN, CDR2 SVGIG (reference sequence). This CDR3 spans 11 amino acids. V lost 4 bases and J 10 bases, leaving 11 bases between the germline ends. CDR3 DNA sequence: TGTGCCTGGAACGGGGCCGTGGAGCAGTTCTTC. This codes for CAWNGAVEQFF.

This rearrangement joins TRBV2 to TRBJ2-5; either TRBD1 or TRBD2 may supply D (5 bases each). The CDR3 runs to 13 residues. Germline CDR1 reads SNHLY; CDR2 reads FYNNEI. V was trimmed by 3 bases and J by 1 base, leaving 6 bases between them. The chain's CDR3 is CASSERGQETQYF. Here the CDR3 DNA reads TGTGCCAGCAGTGAGAGGGGCCAAGAGACCCAGTACTTC.

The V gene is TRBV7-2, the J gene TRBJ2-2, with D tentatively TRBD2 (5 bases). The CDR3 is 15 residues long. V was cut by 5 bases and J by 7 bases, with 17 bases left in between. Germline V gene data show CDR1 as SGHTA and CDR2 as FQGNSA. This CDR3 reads CASSLRTSSGGELFF. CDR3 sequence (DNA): TGTGCCAGCAGCCTACGGACGTCGAGCGGCGGGGAGCTGTTTTTT.

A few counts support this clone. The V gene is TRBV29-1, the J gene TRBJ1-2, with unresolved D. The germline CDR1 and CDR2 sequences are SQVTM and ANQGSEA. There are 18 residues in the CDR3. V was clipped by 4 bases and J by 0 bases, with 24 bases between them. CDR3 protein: CSVVPSLGPLNSNYGYTF. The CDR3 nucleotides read TGCAGCGTTGTTCCGTCCTTAGGACCCCTGAATTCTAACTATGGCTACACCTTC. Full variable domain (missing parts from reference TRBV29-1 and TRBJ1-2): SAVISQKPSRDICQRGTSLTIQCQVDSQVTMMFWYRQQPGQSLTLIATANQGSEATYESGFVIDKFPISRPNLTFSTLTVSNMSPEDSSIYLCSVVPSLGPLNSNYGYTFGSGTRLTVV.

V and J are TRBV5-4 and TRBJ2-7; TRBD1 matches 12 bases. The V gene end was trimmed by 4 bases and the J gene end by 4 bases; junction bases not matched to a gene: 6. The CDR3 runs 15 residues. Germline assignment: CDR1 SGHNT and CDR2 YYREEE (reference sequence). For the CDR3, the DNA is TGTGCCAGCAGCCCCGAGGGACAGGGGGCTTACGAGCAGTACTTC. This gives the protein CASSPEGQGAYEQYF. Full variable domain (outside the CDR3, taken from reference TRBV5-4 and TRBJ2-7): ETGVTQSPTHLIKTRGQQVTLRCSSQSGHNTVSWYQQALGQGPQFIFQYYREEENGRGNFPPRFSGLQFPNYSSELNVNALELDDSALYLCASSPEGQGAYEQYFGPGTRLTVT.